This TCR beta chain is from a study of early T cells in non-severe SARS-CoV-2 infection. Overall study context: Chains were not paired, and sequencing was done on bulk RNA from unsorted whole blood. Study results and limitations: The matching step, a VDJdb search, favored anti-spike CD8 responses and missed private and CD4 specificities.

Researchers attached unique molecular identifiers to individual cDNA molecules. One entry per CDR3 protein, called by TCRdb with MiXCR from the 5' RACE reads. The sample gives roughly 56,000 distinct CDR3 sequences, less than 10% of which show up once; over 0.95% is in the top ten. This clonotype has only a few counts. The target antigen is unknown. The receptor's source is an adult who was a healthcare worker with PCR-confirmed SARS-CoV-2 infection or an uninfected control (not recorded which). Sequencing input: whole blood.

The CDR3 sequence: CASSWRALNTGELFF. DNA of the CDR3: TGCGCCAGCAGCTGGAGAGCATTGAACACCGGGGAGCTGTTTTTT. This chain joins TRBV5-1 and TRBJ2-2; no reliable D call. Per the germline V gene, CDR1 is SGHRS and CDR2 is YFSETQ. Trimming took 3 bases from V and 1 from J, leaving 10 bases between them. The CDR3 is 15 residues long. The variable domain in full, with the rest retrieved from reference TRBV5-1 and TRBJ2-2, is KAGVTQTPRYLIKTRGQQVTLSCSPISGHRSVSWYQQTPGQGLQFLFEYFSETQRNKGNFPGRFSGRQFSNSRSEMNVSTLELGDSALYLCASSWRALNTGELFFGEGSRLTVL.